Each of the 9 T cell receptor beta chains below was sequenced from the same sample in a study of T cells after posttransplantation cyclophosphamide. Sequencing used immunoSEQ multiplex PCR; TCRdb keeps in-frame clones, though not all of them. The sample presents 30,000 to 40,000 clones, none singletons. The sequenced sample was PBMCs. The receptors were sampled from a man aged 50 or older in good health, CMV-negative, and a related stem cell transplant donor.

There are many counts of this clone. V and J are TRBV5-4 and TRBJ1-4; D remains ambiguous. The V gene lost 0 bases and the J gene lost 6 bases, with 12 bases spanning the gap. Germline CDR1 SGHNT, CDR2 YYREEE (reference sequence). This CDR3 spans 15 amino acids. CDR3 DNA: TGTGCCAGCAGCTTGGCAGCCGACTCCTATGAAAAACTGTTTTTT. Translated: CASSLAADSYEKLFF.

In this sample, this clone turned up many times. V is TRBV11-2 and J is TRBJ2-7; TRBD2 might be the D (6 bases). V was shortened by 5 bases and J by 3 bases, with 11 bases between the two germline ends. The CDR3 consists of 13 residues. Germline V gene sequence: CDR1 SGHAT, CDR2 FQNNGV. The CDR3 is CASSVGGNYEQYF. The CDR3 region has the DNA TGTGCCAGCAGCGTGGGAGGCAACTACGAGCAGTACTTC.

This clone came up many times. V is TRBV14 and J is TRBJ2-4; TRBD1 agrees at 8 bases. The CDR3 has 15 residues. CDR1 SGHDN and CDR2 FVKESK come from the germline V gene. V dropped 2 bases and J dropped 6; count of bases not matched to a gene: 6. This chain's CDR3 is CASSQTSGQGNIQYF. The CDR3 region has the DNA TGTGCCAGCAGCCAAACATCAGGACAGGGAAACATTCAGTACTTC. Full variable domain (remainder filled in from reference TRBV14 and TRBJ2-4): EAGVTQFPSHSVIEKGQTVTLRCDPISGHDNLYWYRRVMGKEIKFLLHFVKESKQDESGMPNNRFLAERTGGTYSTLKVQPAELEDSGVYFCASSQTSGQGNIQYFGAGTRLSVL.

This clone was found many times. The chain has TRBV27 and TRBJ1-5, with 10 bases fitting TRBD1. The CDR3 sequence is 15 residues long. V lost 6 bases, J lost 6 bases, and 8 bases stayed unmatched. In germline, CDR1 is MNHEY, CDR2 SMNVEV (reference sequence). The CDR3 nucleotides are TGTGCCAGCAGGTATCAGGGACAGGGGTCTCAGCCCCAGCATTTT. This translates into CASRYQGQGSQPQHF.

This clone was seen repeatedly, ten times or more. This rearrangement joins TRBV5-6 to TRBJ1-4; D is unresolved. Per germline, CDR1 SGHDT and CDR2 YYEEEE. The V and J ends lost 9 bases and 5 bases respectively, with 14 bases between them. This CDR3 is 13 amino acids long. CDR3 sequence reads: CATADGRNEKLFF. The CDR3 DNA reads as TGTGCCACGGCGGACGGGAGAAATGAAAAACTGTTTTTT. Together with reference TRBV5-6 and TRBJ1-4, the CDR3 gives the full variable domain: DAGVTQSPTHLIKTRGQQVTLRCSPKSGHDTVSWYQQALGQGPQFIFQYYEEEERQRGNFPDRFSGHQFPNYSSELNVNALLLGDSALYLCATADGRNEKLFFGSGTQLSVL.

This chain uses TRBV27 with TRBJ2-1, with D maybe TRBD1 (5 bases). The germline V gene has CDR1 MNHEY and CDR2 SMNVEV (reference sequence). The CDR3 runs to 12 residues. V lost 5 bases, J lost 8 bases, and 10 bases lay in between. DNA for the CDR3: TGTGCCAGCAGTGGGCCAGGGTATGAGCAGTTCTTC. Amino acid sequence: CASSGPGYEQFF.

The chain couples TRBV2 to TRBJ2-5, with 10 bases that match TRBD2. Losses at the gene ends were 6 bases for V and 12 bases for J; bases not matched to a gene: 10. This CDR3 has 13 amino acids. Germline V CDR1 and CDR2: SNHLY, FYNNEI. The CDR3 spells CASRESGRVEKYF. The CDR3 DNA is TGTGCCAGCAGAGAAAGCGGGAGGGTGGAGAAGTACTTC.

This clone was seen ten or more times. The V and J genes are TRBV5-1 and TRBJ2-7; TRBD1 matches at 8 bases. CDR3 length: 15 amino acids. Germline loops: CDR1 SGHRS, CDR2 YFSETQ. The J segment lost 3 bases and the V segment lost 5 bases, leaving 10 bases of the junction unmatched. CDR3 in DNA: TGCGCCAGCAGTCTTGCGACAGGGGCGTTCTACGAGCAGTACTTC. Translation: CASSLATGAFYEQYF.

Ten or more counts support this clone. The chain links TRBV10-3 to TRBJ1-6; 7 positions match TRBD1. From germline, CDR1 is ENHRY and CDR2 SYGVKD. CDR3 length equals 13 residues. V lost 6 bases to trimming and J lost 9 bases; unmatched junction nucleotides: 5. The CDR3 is CAISDRASSPLHF. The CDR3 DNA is TGTGCCATCAGCGACAGGGCCAGTTCACCCCTCCACTTT.